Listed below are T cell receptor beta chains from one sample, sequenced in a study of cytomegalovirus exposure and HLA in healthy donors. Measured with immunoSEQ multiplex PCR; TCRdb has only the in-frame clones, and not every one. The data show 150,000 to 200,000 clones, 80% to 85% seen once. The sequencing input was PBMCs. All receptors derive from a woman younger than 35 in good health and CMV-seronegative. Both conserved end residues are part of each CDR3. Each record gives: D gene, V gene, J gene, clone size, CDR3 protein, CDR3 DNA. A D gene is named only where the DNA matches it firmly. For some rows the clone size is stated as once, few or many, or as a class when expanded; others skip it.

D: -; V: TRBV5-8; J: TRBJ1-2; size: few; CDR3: CASSSAHRVADGYTF; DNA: TGTGCCAGCAGCTCCGCCCACAGGGTGGCCGATGGCTACACCTTC
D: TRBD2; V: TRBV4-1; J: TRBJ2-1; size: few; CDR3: CASSQGLAGGSTYNEQFF; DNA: TGCGCCAGCAGCCAAGGACTAGCGGGAGGGTCGACCTACAATGAGCAGTTCTTC
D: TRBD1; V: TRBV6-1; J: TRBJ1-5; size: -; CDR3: CAIKQGNNQPQHF; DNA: TGTGCCATCAAACAGGGGAACAATCAGCCCCAGCATTTT
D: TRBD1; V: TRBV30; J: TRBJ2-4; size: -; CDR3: CACHSGTGERNIQYF; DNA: TGTGCCTGCCATTCCGGGACAGGGGAACGGAACATTCAGTACTTC
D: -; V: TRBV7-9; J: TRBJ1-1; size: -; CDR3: CASSPLGGTEAFF; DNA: TGTGCCAGCAGCCCTTTGGGGGGCACTGAAGCTTTCTTT
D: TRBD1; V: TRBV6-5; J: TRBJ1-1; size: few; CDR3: CASMGTGNTEAFF; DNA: TGTGCCAGCATGGGGACAGGGAACACTGAAGCTTTCTTT
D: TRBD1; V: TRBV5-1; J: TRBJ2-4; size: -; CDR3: CASSADRVKNIQYF; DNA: TGCGCCAGCAGCGCAGACAGGGTAAAAAACATTCAGTACTTC
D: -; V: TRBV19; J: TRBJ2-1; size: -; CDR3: CASSTYHSYNEQFF; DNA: TGTGCCAGTAGTACCTACCACTCCTACAATGAGCAGTTCTTC
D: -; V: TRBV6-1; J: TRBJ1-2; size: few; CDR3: CASSDGGAYGYTF; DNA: TGTGCCAGCAGTGACGGAGGCGCCTATGGCTACACCTTC
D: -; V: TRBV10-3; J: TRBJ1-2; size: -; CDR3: CAITETPQGRGSYGYTF; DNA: TGTGCCATCACCGAAACGCCTCAGGGAAGGGGTAGCTATGGCTACACCTTC
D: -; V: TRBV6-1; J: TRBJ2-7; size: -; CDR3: CASSPWGPTYEQYF; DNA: TGTGCCAGCAGTCCGTGGGGGCCGACCTACGAGCAGTACTTC
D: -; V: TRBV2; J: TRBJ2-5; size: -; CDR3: CASITTEQETQYF; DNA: TGTGCCAGCATTACGACAGAGCAAGAGACCCAGTACTTC
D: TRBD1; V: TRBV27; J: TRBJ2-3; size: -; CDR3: CASSLQGVSTDTQYF; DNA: TGTGCCAGCAGTCTTCAGGGGGTAAGCACAGATACGCAGTATTTT
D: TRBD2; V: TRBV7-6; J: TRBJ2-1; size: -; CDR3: CASSRLAGSYNEQFF; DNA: TGTGCCAGCAGCCGACTAGCGGGGTCCTACAATGAGCAGTTCTTC
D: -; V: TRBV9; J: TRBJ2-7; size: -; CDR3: CASSPQWIGEYEQYF; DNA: TGTGCCAGCAGCCCCCAGTGGATCGGGGAGTACGAGCAGTACTTC
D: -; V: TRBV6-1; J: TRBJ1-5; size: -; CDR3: CATRPMGHANQPQHF; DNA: TGTGCCACTCGCCCAATGGGACATGCCAATCAGCCCCAGCATTTT
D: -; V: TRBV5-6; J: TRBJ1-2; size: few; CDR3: CASSLRKTGYYGYTF; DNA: TGTGCCAGCAGCTTGAGGAAAACAGGGTACTATGGCTACACCTTC
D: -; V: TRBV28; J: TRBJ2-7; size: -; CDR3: CASSEAKRGSGNFYEQYF; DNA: TGTGCCAGCAGTGAAGCCAAACGCGGGTCCGGGAACTTCTACGAGCAGTACTTC
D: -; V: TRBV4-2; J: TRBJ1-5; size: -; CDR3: CASSQVGGPSNQPQHF; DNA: TGTGCCAGCAGCCAAGTGGGGGGGCCTAGCAATCAGCCCCAGCATTTT
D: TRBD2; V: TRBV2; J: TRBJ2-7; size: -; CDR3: CASIPTSGRASYEQYF; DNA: TGTGCCAGCATCCCTACTAGCGGGAGGGCCTCTTACGAGCAGTACTTC
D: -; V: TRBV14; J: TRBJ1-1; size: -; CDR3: CASSRVLSNTEAFF; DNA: TGTGCCAGCAGCCGAGTCCTTTCGAACACTGAAGCTTTCTTT
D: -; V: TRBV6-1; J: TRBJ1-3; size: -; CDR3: CASSEANRGSGNTIYF; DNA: TGTGCCAGCAGTGAAGCAAATCGGGGCTCTGGAAACACCATATATTTT
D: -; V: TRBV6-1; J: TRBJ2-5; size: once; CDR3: CASSEARGTQYF; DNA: TGTGCCAGCAGTGAAGCGCGGGGGACCCAGTACTTC